This TCR beta chain was identified during a study of T cells after yellow fever vaccination. General study points: In post-booster samples, most primary-vaccination clones reappeared (96% CD4, nearly 90% CD8). The bulk population could contribute abundant contaminating clonotypes to FACS-sorted repertoires. Only a small proportion of the clonotypes turned up in both the CD4 and the CD8 compartments, likely arising from convergent recombination.

The CDR3 is 15 residues long. The V and J ends lost 5 bases and 9 bases respectively, with 25 bases between them. Germline V gene data show CDR1 as DFQATT and CDR2 as SNEGSKA (reference sequence). Generation of TCR cDNA used 5'RACE template switching (which added a universal primer site and UMIs). TCRdb re-called the 5' RACE reads with MiXCR, one entry per CDR3 protein. The sample lists around 180,000 distinct CDR3 sequences, 5.5% to 7.5% occurring once. There are many counts of this clonotype. Its antigen is as yet unknown. The sample here was CD4+ T cells sorted from PBMCs, taken on the day of the first yellow fever vaccination. The clonotype originates from a man between 18 and 29 years old who received the YFV17D yellow fever vaccine. The rearrangement uses TRBV20-1 and TRBJ1-1; possibly TRBD1 for D (6 bases). CDR3 DNA: TGCAGTGCTGTAAAGGCGGGGGCCGGTTGGGGTAAAGCTTTCTTT. Protein sequence: CSAVKAGAGWGKAFF.